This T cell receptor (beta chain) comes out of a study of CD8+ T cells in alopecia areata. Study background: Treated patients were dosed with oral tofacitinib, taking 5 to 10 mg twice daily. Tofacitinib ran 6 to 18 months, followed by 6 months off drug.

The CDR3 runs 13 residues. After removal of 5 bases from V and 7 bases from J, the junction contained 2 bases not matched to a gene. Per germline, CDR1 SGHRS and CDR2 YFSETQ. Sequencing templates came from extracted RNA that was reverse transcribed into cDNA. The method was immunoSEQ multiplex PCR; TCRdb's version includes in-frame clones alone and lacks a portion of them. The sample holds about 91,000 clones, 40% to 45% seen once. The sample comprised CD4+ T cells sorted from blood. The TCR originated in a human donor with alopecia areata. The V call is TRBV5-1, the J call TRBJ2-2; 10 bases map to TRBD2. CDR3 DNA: TGCGCCAGCAGGATAGCGGGAGGCGGGGAGCTGTTTTTT. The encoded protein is CASRIAGGGELFF.